These 12 T cell receptor beta chains originate from one sample sequenced in a study of T cells after yellow fever vaccination. Each CDR3 protein is one row after TCRdb ran MiXCR on the 5' RACE reads. The sample lists about 160,000 distinct CDR3 sequences; 5.5% to 7.5% were seen once. This specimen was CD4+ T cells sorted from PBMCs, taken 5 days after the first yellow fever vaccination. Receptors were obtained from a man aged 18 to 29 who received the YFV17D yellow fever vaccine.

This clonotype was detected many times. The V call is TRBV12-3 or TRBV12-4, the J call TRBJ1-1; 7 bases fit TRBD1. V dropped 4 bases and J dropped 6; count of bases not matched to a gene: 8. The CDR3 runs to 14 residues. CDR3 protein: CASSSGQRGPEAFF. The CDR3 DNA is TGTGCCAGCAGTTCGGGACAGCGGGGCCCTGAAGCTTTCTTT.

This clonotype was detected ten times or more. The J gene is TRBJ2-1, the V gene TRBV5-1; no reliable D call. This CDR3 contains 16 residues. Trimming removed 1 base from V and 0 bases from J, with 11 bases in between. Germline CDR1 SGHRS, CDR2 YFSETQ. CDR3: CASSLRLQSSYNEQFF. The CDR3 coding sequence is TGCGCCAGCAGCTTGCGACTGCAAAGCTCCTACAATGAGCAGTTCTTC.

The sample holds many counts of this clonotype. The V gene is TRBV20-1, the J gene TRBJ2-7; D may be TRBD1 (5 bases). There are 14 residues in the CDR3. The germline CDR1 and CDR2 sequences are DFQATT and SNEGSKA (reference sequence). Trimming shortened V by 3 bases and J by 0 bases, and 12 bases separated the two germline ends. CDR3 sequence: CSASSGFISYEQYF. CDR3 bases: TGCAGTGCTAGTTCAGGGTTTATCTCCTACGAGCAGTACTTC.

This sequence joins TRBV5-1 and TRBJ2-5; D ambiguous. This CDR3 comprises 13 residues. The V end was cut by 6 bases, the J end by 0 bases, with 9 bases between. CDR1 is SGHRS, CDR2 YFSETQ, per germline. The CDR3, as DNA: TGCGCCAGCACCGGGCAGTACCAAGAGACCCAGTACTTC. This codes for CASTGQYQETQYF.

The chain is built from TRBV4-3 and TRBJ2-1; D gene uncertain. V was trimmed by 1 base and J by 3 bases, leaving 7 bases between them. This CDR3 region has 14 residues. The germline CDR1 and CDR2 sequences are LGHNA and YSLEER. For the CDR3, the DNA is TGCGCCAGCAGCCAAGGGCCCCTCTACAATGAGCAGTTCTTC. This encodes CASSQGPLYNEQFF.

The sample holds a few counts of this clonotype. The V gene is TRBV10-3, the J gene TRBJ2-2; no firm D call. The V end lost 4 bases, the J end lost 5 bases, and 11 bases lay between the germline ends. Germline CDR1 reads ENHRY; CDR2 reads SYGVKD. This CDR3 contains 14 residues. The CDR3 coding sequence is TGTGCCATCAGTGGAAGGGTAATTACCGGGGAGCTGTTTTTT. Protein product: CAISGRVITGELFF.

This clonotype was counted at least ten times. The rearrangement uses TRBV12-3 or TRBV12-4 and TRBJ2-2, with D hard to call. Trimming shortened V by 1 base and J by 6 bases, and 6 bases separated the two germline ends. CDR3 length: 13 residues. DNA of the CDR3: TGTGCCAGCAGTTTAGATATACCCGGGGAGCTGTTTTTT. Protein sequence: CASSLDIPGELFF.

This clonotype turned up a few times. The chain uses TRBV7-9 and TRBJ1-4, with D perhaps TRBD1 (6 bases). The CDR3 consists of 13 residues. Germline V gene data show CDR1 as SEHNR and CDR2 as FQNEAQ (reference sequence). V was cut by 8 bases and J by 7 bases, with 14 bases left in between. In DNA form, the CDR3 reads TGTGCCAGCCGGCCTGGGGGCGGTGAAAAACTGTTTTTT. Encoded protein: CASRPGGGEKLFF. The full variable domain, rest sourced from reference TRBV7-9 and TRBJ1-4, is DTGVSQNPRHKITKRGQNVTFRCDPISEHNRLYWYRQTLGQGPEFLTYFQNEAQLEKSRLLSDRFSAERPKGSFSTLEIQRTEQGDSAMYLCASRPGGGEKLFFGSGTQLSVL.

This clonotype was detected ten times or more. The chain combines TRBV6-2 or TRBV6-3 with TRBJ2-3; possible D gene TRBD1, 5 bases. The V end was cut by 7 bases, the J end by 3 bases, with 20 bases between. CDR3 length: 16 residues. Germline V lookup: CDR1 MNHEY, CDR2 SVGEGT. The CDR3 DNA sequence: TGTGCCAGCACCCCGGGTAGGGGCGCTTGGACAGATACGCAGTATTTT. This translates into CASTPGRGAWTDTQYF.

This clonotype was observed many times. CDR3 nucleotides: TGTGCCATCAGGCCTCTAGCGGGGGGCTACAATGAGCAGTTCTTC. Residues: CAIRPLAGGYNEQFF. The chain employs TRBV10-3 and TRBJ2-1, with 11 bases fitting TRBD2. The junction had 4 bases not matched to a gene; V was cut back by 6 bases and J by 3 bases. CDR3 length: 15 amino acids. The V gene's germline CDR1 is ENHRY and CDR2 SYGVKD.

The chain has TRBV6-1 and TRBJ1-6; 8 bases fit TRBD1. Germline CDR1 is MNHNS and CDR2 is SASEGT. This CDR3 has 19 residues. Germline trimming cut 7 bases from V and 7 bases from J; bases unmatched to any gene: 21. CDR3 DNA: TGTGCCAGCACCTTCCTCGGACAGGGCGTCTCCCGGGGAAATTCACCCCTCCACTTT. Its translation is CASTFLGQGVSRGNSPLHF.

This clonotype was seen many times. This chain joins TRBV5-1 and TRBJ2-1; 15 positions match TRBD2. Germline values: CDR1 SGHRS, CDR2 YFSETQ. After removal of 0 bases from V and 7 bases from J, the junction contained 5 bases not matched to a gene. This CDR3 contains 17 residues. CDR3 DNA sequence: TGCGCCAGCAGCTTGGCCGGGACTAGCGGGGGGTCAAATGAGCAGTTCTTC. It is translated as CASSLAGTSGGSNEQFF.